This TCR beta chain was found in a study of shared clonotypes between healthy human individuals. Concerning this clone: What it binds is unknown.

Regarding the study as a whole: Sequencing depth was a factor that was expected to affect clonotype sharing among donors.

Clones were read by immunoSEQ multiplex PCR, and TCRdb kept only the in-frame ones, dropping some. The sample has about 2 million clones, over 85% seen once; the top ten hold 1.1%. Naive CD8 cells lacked CD45RO, underwent positive selection for CCR7 and left out terminally differentiated effector memory CD45RA+ cells. CDR3 length equals 12 residues. The V end was cut by 10 bases, the J end by 3 bases, with 12 bases between. Looked up from germline, CDR1 is MNHNS and CDR2 is SASEGT. Input material: naive CD8+ T cells sorted from blood. The clonotype comes from a man between 18 and 35 years old in good health. The chain joins TRBV6-1 to TRBJ2-5; a possible D gene is TRBD1 (5 bases). In DNA form, the CDR3 reads TGTGCCATAGACAGCTTTGAAGAGACCCAGTACTTC. Translated, it gives CAIDSFEETQYF.